These 2 T cell receptor beta chains originate from one sample sequenced in a study of blood T cell repertoires in COVID-19. Only in-frame clones appear in the TCRdb table, and some are missing; sequencing was by immunoSEQ multiplex PCR. The sample yields around 200,000 clones, 70% to 90% seen once. The specimen sequenced was PBMCs or T cells enriched from blood (not recorded which). The receptors were gathered from a woman aged 40 to 55 with acute COVID-19.

J is TRBJ2-4 and V is TRBV19, with D unresolved. Germline lookup yields CDR1 LNHDA and CDR2 SQIVND (reference sequence). This CDR3 is built from 16 residues. Trimming shortened V by 5 bases and J by 2 bases, and 16 bases separated the two germline ends. The CDR3 loop reads CASSLRVLKTKNIQYF. The CDR3 DNA is TGTGCCAGTAGTCTCCGGGTCCTGAAGACCAAAAACATTCAGTACTTC.

This clone was seen once. The gene calls are TRBV29-1 and TRBJ1-2; 8 bases are a match to TRBD1. CDR1 and CDR2 (germline): SQVTM, ANQGSEA. This CDR3 is 14 amino acids long. Unmatched junction bases numbered 8, after V lost 4 bases and J lost 4 bases. The CDR3 DNA is TGCAGCGTTGGGGAGGCAGGGGGCGTCTATGGCTACACCTTC. Translated, it gives CSVGEAGGVYGYTF.